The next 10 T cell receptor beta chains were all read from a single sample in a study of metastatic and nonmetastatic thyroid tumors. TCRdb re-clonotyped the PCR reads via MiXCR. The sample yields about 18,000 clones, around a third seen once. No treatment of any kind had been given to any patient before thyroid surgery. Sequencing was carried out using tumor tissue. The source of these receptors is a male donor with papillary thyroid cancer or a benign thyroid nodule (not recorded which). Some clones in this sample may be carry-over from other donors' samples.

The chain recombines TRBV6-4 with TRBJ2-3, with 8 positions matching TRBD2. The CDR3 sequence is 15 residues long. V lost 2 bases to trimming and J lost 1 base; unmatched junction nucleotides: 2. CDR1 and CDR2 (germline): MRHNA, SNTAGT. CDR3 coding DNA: TGTGCCAGCAGTGACGGTAGCGGGGGCACAGATACGCAGTATTTT. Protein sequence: CASSDGSGGTDTQYF.

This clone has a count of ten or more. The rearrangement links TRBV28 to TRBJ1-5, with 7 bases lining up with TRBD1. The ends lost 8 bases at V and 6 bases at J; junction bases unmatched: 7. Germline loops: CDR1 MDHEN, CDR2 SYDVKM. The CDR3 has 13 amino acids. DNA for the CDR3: TGTGCCAGCCGAGAGGGGGCAGGTCAGCCCCAGCATTTT. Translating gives CASREGAGQPQHF.

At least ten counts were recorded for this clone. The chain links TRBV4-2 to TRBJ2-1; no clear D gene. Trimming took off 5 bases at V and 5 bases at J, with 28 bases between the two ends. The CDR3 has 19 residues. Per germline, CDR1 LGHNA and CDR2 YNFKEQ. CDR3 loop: CASSEGSLRADRRDNEQFF. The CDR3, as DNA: TGTGCCAGCAGCGAAGGATCGTTAAGAGCAGACCGAAGGGACAATGAGCAGTTCTTC.

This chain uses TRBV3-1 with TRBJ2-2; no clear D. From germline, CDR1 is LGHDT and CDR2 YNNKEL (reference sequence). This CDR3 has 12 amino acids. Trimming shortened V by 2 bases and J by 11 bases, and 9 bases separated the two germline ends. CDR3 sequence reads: CASSQRFGELFF. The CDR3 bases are TGTGCCAGCAGCCAAAGGTTCGGTGAGCTGTTTTTT. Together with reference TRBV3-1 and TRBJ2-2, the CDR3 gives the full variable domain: DTAVSQTPKYLVTQMGNDKSIKCEQNLGHDTMYWYKQDSKKFLKIMFSYNNKELIINETVPNRFSPKSPDKAHLNLHINSLELGDSAVYFCASSQRFGELFFGEGSRLTVL.

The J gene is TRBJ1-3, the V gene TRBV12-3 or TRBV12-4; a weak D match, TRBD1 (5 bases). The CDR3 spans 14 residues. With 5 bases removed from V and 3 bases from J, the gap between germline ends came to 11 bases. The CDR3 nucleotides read TGTGCCAGCAGTCTCCGGGGGGGTGGAAACACCATATATTTT. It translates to CASSLRGGGNTIYF.

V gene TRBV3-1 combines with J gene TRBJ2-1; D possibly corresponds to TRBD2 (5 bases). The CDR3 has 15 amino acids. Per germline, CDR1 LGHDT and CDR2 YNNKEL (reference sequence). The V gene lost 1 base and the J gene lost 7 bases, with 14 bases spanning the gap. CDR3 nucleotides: TGTGCCAGCAGCCAAGGGTTGGGAGCGATGAATGAGCAGTTCTTC. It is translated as CASSQGLGAMNEQFF.

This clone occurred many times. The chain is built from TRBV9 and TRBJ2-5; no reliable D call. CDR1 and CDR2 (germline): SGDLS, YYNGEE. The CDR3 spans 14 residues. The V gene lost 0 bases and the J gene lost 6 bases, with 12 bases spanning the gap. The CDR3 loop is CASSVGVGIKTQYF. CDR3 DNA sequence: TGTGCCAGCAGCGTAGGTGTGGGGATTAAGACCCAGTACTTC.

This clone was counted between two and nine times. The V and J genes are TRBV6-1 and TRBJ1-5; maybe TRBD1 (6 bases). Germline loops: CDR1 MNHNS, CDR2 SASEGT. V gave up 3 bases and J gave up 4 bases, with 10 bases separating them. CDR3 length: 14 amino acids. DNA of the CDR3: TGTGCCAGCAGTGAGGCCAGGGGAAATCAGCCCCAGCATTTT. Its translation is CASSEARGNQPQHF.

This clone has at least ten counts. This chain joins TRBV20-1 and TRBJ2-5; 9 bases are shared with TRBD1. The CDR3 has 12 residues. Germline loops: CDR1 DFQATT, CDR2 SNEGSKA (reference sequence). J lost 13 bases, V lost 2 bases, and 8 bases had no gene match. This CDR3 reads CSARTGGMAPYF. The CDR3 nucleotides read TGCAGTGCTAGAACAGGGGGCATGGCCCCGTACTTC.

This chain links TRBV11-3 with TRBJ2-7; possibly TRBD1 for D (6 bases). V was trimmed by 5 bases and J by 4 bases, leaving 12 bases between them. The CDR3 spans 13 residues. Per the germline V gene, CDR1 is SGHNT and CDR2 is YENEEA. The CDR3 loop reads CASSTGTTYEQYF. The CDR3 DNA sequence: TGTGCCAGCAGCACCGGGACAACTTACGAGCAGTACTTC.